The sequence of this TCR beta chain was determined in a study of CD8 T cells in ankylosing spondylitis. General observations from the study: A motif of several highly homologous TCR beta variants was seen as apparently characteristic of ankylosing spondylitis blood.

The J segment lost 6 bases and the V segment lost 1 base, leaving 12 bases of the junction unmatched. The CDR3 has 16 residues. Germline CDR1 reads DFQATT; CDR2 reads SNEGSKA (reference sequence). A quantitative 5'-RACE method, one with molecular barcodes, was used to make TCR beta libraries. Each CDR3 protein gets one entry after TCRdb re-called the 5' RACE reads with MiXCR. The profile shows approximately 340,000 distinct CDR3 sequences, about 15% of them singletons. Turning to this clonotype: The antigen remains undetermined.

Sequencing input: blood, either unsorted or a sorted T cell fraction (not recorded which). The rearrangement uses TRBV20-1 and TRBJ2-7; 10 bases fit TRBD2. This TCR was recovered from a male donor with ankylosing spondylitis or in good health (not recorded which). CDR3 sequence reads: CSARVPSGRAPLEQYF. The CDR3 DNA reads as TGCAGTGCTAGAGTTCCCAGCGGGAGGGCCCCGCTCGAGCAGTACTTC.